A single sample gave rise to the 8 T cell receptor beta chains below, sequenced in a study of blood T cell repertoires in COVID-19. Sequencing used immunoSEQ multiplex PCR; TCRdb keeps in-frame clones, though not all of them. Of 100,000 to 150,000 clones in the sample, about four fifths were seen once. The source material was peripheral blood. The origin of the receptors is a woman in her twenties or thirties who had recovered from COVID-19.

This chain links TRBV27 with TRBJ2-1, with 9 bases aligning to TRBD2. The V gene end was trimmed by 2 bases and the J gene end by 2 bases; junction bases not matched to a gene: 4. The length of the CDR3 is 16 residues. Germline loops: CDR1 MNHEY, CDR2 SMNVEV (reference sequence). CDR3 nucleotide sequence: TGTGCCAGCAGTTTAGCTAGCGGGACCCCCTACAATGAGCAGTTCTTC. Its protein product is CASSLASGTPYNEQFF.

The chain is built from TRBV6-5 and TRBJ1-2; D is possibly TRBD1 (5 bases). The V gene's germline CDR1 is MNHEY and CDR2 SVGAGI. This CDR3 comprises 15 residues. With 8 bases removed from V and 3 bases from J, the gap between germline ends came to 19 bases. The CDR3: CASRQFNADYYGYTF. The CDR3 nucleotides are TGTGCCAGCCGACAGTTCAACGCAGACTACTATGGCTACACCTTC.

The genes are TRBV7-2 and TRBJ2-5; D may be TRBD2 (6 bases). CDR3 length: 14 amino acids. The germline V gene encodes CDR1 SGHTA and CDR2 FQGNSA. The V gene lost 4 bases and the J gene lost 2 bases, with 11 bases spanning the gap. The CDR3 region has the DNA TGTGCCAGCAGCTCCCTCGGGGGTCAAGAGACCCAGTACTTC. It is translated as CASSSLGGQETQYF.

This chain joins TRBV29-1 and TRBJ2-5; TRBD2 aligns across 8 bases. Germline loops: CDR1 SQVTM, CDR2 ANQGSEA. The CDR3 is made up of 15 amino acids. V lost 8 bases to trimming and J lost 2 bases; unmatched junction nucleotides: 13. The CDR3 protein is CSITVGSGRQETQYF. The DNA of the CDR3 is TGCAGCATAACCGTTGGGAGCGGGAGACAAGAGACCCAGTACTTC.

The chain links TRBV7-9 to TRBJ2-7, with D tentatively TRBD2 (5 bases). V lost 2 bases to trimming and J lost 4 bases, with 12 bases between them. Per the germline V gene, CDR1 is SEHNR and CDR2 is FQNEAQ (reference sequence). The length of the CDR3 is 14 residues. For the CDR3, the DNA is TGTGCCAGCAGCTTATGGGGAGAGGAATACGAGCAGTACTTC. It codes for CASSLWGEEYEQYF.

The V call is TRBV19, the J call TRBJ1-5, with D hard to call. The CDR3 length is 13 residues. The V end was cut by 5 bases, the J end by 0 bases, with 5 bases between. CDR1 and CDR2 from the germline V gene are LNHDA and SQIVND (reference sequence). The CDR3 DNA follows: TGTGCCAGTAGTCCGTATAGCAATCAGCCCCAGCATTTT. It encodes CASSPYSNQPQHF.

The V call is TRBV7-2, the J call TRBJ2-7; TRBD1 is a possible D gene (6 bases). This CDR3 has 14 residues. From germline, CDR1 is SGHTA and CDR2 FQGNSA. V gave up 0 bases and J gave up 2 bases, with 8 bases separating them. The CDR3 loop is CASSLAGAAYEQYF. CDR3 in DNA: TGTGCCAGCAGCTTAGCGGGGGCCGCCTACGAGCAGTACTTC.

The rearrangement links TRBV29-1 to TRBJ1-4; TRBD1 aligns across 9 bases. The CDR3 covers 14 residues. Trimming cost V 7 bases and J 5 bases; bases outside gene matches: 8. Germline V gives CDR1 SQVTM, CDR2 ANQGSEA. This chain's CDR3 is CSAGTGRRNEKLFF. The CDR3 coding sequence is TGCAGCGCCGGGACAGGGAGACGGAATGAAAAACTGTTTTTT.